This T cell receptor beta chain stems from a study of blood T cell repertoires in COVID-19. Assay used: immunoSEQ multiplex PCR; TCRdb lists only in-frame clones, some missing. Of approximately 99,000 clones in the sample, roughly 84% are singletons; the top ten hold roughly 2%. Trimming took 3 bases from V and 6 from J; bases not matched to a gene: 8. CDR3 length: 15 amino acids. Germline values: CDR1 MNHNS, CDR2 SASEGT. This clonotype was sampled from an older man with active or convalescent COVID-19. Sequenced material: peripheral blood. J is TRBJ2-4 and V is TRBV6-1; 7 bases are shared with TRBD1. The CDR3: CASSEQGTVINIQYF. The CDR3 nucleotides read TGTGCCAGCAGTGAGCAGGGGACAGTGATAAACATTCAGTACTTC.